This entry concerns a single T cell receptor beta chain. The antigen is undetermined. The data originate from a study of PD-1 blockade in mismatch repair-deficient tumors. The study's findings and limits: Rapid post-treatment expansion, then contraction, generally preceding radiologic response, marked tumor-resident clones.

This CDR3 is 17 amino acids long. CDR1 and CDR2 (germline): LGHNA, YSLEER. Trimming removed 0 bases from V and 0 bases from J, with 12 bases in between. Every patient had mismatch repair deficiency by PCR or immunohistochemistry. TCRdb's copy holds only in-frame clones and misses some; the assay was immunoSEQ multiplex PCR. The data hold some 100,000 clones, with about four fifths observed a single time. The J gene is TRBJ2-1, the V gene TRBV4-3; no clear D gene. This clonotype originated in an adult with mismatch repair-deficient cancer. Specimen: peripheral blood, collected 35 to 37 weeks after starting pembrolizumab. The CDR3 DNA is TGCGCCAGCAGCCAAGATGGGGAAAAGGACTCCTACAATGAGCAGTTCTTC. Amino acids: CASSQDGEKDSYNEQFF.